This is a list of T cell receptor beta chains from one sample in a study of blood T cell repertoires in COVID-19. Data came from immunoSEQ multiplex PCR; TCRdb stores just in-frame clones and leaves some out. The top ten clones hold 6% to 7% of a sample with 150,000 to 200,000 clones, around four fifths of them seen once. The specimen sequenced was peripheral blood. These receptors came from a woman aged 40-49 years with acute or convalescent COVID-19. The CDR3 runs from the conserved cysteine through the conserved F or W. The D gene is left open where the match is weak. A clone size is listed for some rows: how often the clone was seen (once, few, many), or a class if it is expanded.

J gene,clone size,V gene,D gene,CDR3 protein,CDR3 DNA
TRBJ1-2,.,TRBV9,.,CASSVEVSTGGYTF,TGTGCCAGCAGCGTAGAAGTCTCAACGGGTGGCTACACCTTC
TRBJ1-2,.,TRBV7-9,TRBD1,CASSLGQGANGYTF,TGTGCCAGCAGCCTCGGACAGGGGGCCAATGGCTACACCTTC
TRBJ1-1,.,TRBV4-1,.,CASSQAQGNEAFF,TGCGCCAGCAGCCAAGCACAGGGAAATGAAGCTTTCTTT
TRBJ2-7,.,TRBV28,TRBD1,CASSLYRDSTYEQYF,TGTGCCAGCAGTCTTTACCGGGACAGTACCTACGAGCAGTACTTC
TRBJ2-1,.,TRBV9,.,CASSVEGLANEQFF,TGTGCCAGCAGCGTAGAGGGGCTAGCGAATGAGCAGTTCTTC
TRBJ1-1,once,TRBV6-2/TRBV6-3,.,CASSYPTGRGARTEAFF,TGTGCCAGCAGTTACCCTACCGGGAGGGGGGCGCGGACTGAAGCTTTCTTT
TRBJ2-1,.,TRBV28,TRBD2,CASSLAARNEQFF,TGTGCCAGCAGTCTAGCGGCGAGGAATGAGCAGTTCTTC
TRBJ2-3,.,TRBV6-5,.,CASSYLRHTDTQYF,TGTGCCAGCAGTTACTTGAGGCACACAGATACGCAGTATTTT
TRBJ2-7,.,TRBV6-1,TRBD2,CASSELAGYSGYEQYF,TGTGCCAGCAGTGAACTAGCGGGGTACTCGGGTTACGAGCAGTACTTC
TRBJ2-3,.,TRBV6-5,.,CASSYGRGDTDTQYF,TGTGCCAGCAGTTACGGCAGGGGCGACACAGATACGCAGTATTTT
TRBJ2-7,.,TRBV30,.,CAWRGGVSLSEQYF,TGTGCCTGGAGAGGAGGGGTGAGTTTAAGCGAGCAGTACTTC
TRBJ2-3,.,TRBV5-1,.,CASSPLNPGTDTQYF,TGCGCCAGCAGCCCGCTAAACCCGGGGACAGATACGCAGTATTTT
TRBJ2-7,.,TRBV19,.,CASSIEMRRVYEQYF,TGTGCCAGTAGTATAGAGATGAGAAGAGTCTACGAGCAGTACTTC
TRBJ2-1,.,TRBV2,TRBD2,CASSPGTSGKNEQFF,TGTGCCAGCAGCCCCGGGACTAGCGGAAAGAATGAGCAGTTCTTC
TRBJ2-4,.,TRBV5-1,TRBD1,CASSPTGQPLRNIQYF,TGCGCCAGCAGCCCTACGGGACAGCCTCTTAGAAACATTCAGTACTTC
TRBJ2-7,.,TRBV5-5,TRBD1,CASSLGIGTGTYEQYF,TGTGCCAGCAGCTTGGGCATCGGGACAGGGACCTACGAGCAGTACTTC
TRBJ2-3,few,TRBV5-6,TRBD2,CASSLGSGGDTQYF,TGTGCCAGCAGCTTGGGGAGCGGGGGAGATACGCAGTATTTT